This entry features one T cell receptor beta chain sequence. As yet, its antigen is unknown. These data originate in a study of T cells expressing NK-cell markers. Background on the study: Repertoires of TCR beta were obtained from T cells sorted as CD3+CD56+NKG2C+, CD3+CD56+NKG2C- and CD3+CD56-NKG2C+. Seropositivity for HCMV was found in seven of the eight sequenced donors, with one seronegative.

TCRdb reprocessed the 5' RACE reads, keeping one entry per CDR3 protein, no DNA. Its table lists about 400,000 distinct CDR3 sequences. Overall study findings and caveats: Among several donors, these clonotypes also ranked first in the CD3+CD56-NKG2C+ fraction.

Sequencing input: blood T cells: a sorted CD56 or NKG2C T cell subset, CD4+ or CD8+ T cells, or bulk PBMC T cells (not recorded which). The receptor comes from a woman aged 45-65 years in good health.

The CDR3 is CASSYRTSGSHEQFF. J is TRBJ2-1 and V is TRBV7-3; checking the TCRdb D call of TRBD2 is not possible without DNA. The length of the CDR3 is 15 residues. The germline V gene encodes CDR1 SGHTA and CDR2 FQGTGA.